Each of the 21 T cell receptor beta chains below was sequenced from the same sample in a study of shared clonotypes between healthy human individuals. Sequencing was performed with immunoSEQ multiplex PCR; in TCRdb, only in-frame clones are kept and a portion is missing. Seen here are around 700,000 clones, about two thirds observed once, and the top ten hold about 1.8%. The material sequenced was memory CD4+ T cells sorted from blood. Subset of the sample: CD45RA-negative fraction. These TCRs come from a woman aged 25 to 39 in good health.

The gene calls are TRBV4-1 and TRBJ1-3; D not certain. The germline V and J ends were trimmed by 1 base and 8 bases, with 15 bases remaining between them. The CDR3 spans 15 residues. Germline lookup yields CDR1 MGHRA and CDR2 YSYEKL. As DNA, the CDR3 is TGCGCCAGCAGCCAAGTGACTGAAGCTAGGGACACCATATATTTT. Translation: CASSQVTEARDTIYF.

This rearrangement joins TRBV18 to TRBJ2-7; TRBD1 aligns across 11 bases. The germline V gene has CDR1 KGHSH and CDR2 LQKENI. This CDR3 is 17 amino acids long. V shed 1 base and J 9 bases; nucleotides not matched to a gene: 14. The CDR3 is CASSPRGPGTGGTGQYF. The CDR3 bases are TGTGCCAGCTCACCACGGGGCCCTGGGACAGGGGGTACAGGGCAGTACTTC.

This chain joins TRBV19 and TRBJ2-2; 8 nucleotides align to TRBD1. This CDR3 is 15 amino acids long. CDR1 is LNHDA, CDR2 SQIVND, per germline (reference sequence). Germline trimming cut 4 bases from V and 5 bases from J; bases unmatched to any gene: 6. The CDR3 bases are TGTGCCAGTAGTACCGGACAGGGTGTGACCGGGGAGCTGTTTTTT. Its protein is CASSTGQGVTGELFF.

In the case of this clone: This same CDR3 is encoded by further DNA sequences in the sample. The chain recombines TRBV20-1 with TRBJ2-5; D is unresolved. The end of the DNA aligns better with TRBJ2-7, so the J call may be wrong. CDR1 and CDR2 (germline): DFQATT, SNEGSKA (reference sequence). The CDR3 has 10 residues. The CDR3 loop reads CSARSSEQYF. As DNA, the CDR3 is TGCAGTGCTAGAAGTTCCGAGCAGTACTTC.

The gene calls are TRBV5-1 and TRBJ1-5; TRBD1 might be the D (6 bases). With 0 bases removed from V and 2 bases from J, the gap between germline ends came to 12 bases. The germline CDR1 and CDR2 sequences are SGHRS and YFSETQ. This CDR3 has 16 amino acids. The CDR3 DNA sequence: TGCGCCAGCAGCTTGGGGGGGCCCTCGGGCAATCAGCCCCAGCATTTT. Translating it yields CASSLGGPSGNQPQHF.

The rearrangement uses TRBV7-9 and TRBJ1-2; weak D call: TRBD1 (5 bases). The CDR3 has 14 amino acids. Trimming took 2 bases from V and 5 from J, leaving 12 bases between them. Germline lookup yields CDR1 SEHNR and CDR2 FQNEAQ (reference sequence). The chain's CDR3 is CASSLPAPGYGYTF. DNA of the CDR3: TGTGCCAGCAGCTTACCAGCCCCAGGGTATGGCTACACCTTC.

This clone was seen ten or more times. The chain carries TRBV11-2 and TRBJ1-2; tentative D call: TRBD1 (5 bases). Trimming removed 0 bases from V and 5 bases from J, with 13 bases in between. CDR1 is SGHAT and CDR2 is FQNNGV in the germline V gene. This CDR3 has 15 residues. The CDR3 bases are TGTGCCAGCAGCTTAGATCGCGGGGGGGAATATGGCTACACCTTC. It specifies CASSLDRGGEYGYTF. The whole variable domain, remainder taken from reference TRBV11-2 and TRBJ1-2, is EAGVAQSPRYKIIEKRQSVAFWCNPISGHATLYWYQQILGQGPKLLIQFQNNGVVDDSQLPKDRFSAERLKGVDSTLKIQPAKLEDSAVYLCASSLDRGGEYGYTFGSGTRLTVV.

The chain recombines TRBV11-3 with TRBJ1-2; 7 positions agree with TRBD1. Germline assignment: CDR1 SGHNT and CDR2 YENEEA. Losses at the gene ends were 3 bases for V and 4 bases for J; bases not matched to a gene: 14. The CDR3 totals 17 residues. The CDR3 reads CASSLARQGSPSYGYTF. The CDR3 region has the DNA TGTGCCAGCAGCTTGGCGAGACAGGGCTCCCCATCCTATGGCTACACCTTC.

A note on this clone: Distinct nucleotide sequences in the sample also encode this CDR3. This chain joins TRBV5-1 and TRBJ1-2; D is perhaps TRBD1 (6 bases). Germline CDR1 and CDR2: SGHRS and YFSETQ. Between the trimmed V and J ends, which lost 5 bases and 1 base, there was a span of 9 bases. CDR3 length equals 13 residues. The CDR3 region is CASRTGLNYGYTF. The CDR3 DNA reads TGCGCCAGCAGAACAGGGCTTAACTATGGCTACACCTTC. Drawing the rest from reference TRBV5-1 and TRBJ1-2, the complete variable domain is KAGVTQTPRYLIKTRGQQVTLSCSPISGHRSVSWYQQTPGQGLQFLFEYFSETQRNKGNFPGRFSGRQFSNSRSEMNVSTLELGDSALYLCASRTGLNYGYTFGSGTRLTVV.

The chain recombines TRBV7-8 with TRBJ2-7; the D call may be TRBD1 or TRBD2 (5 bases each). Germline V gives CDR1 SGHVS, CDR2 FQNEAQ. This CDR3 is built from 14 residues. V was shortened by 6 bases and J by 0 bases, with 12 bases between the two germline ends. CDR3 sequence reads: CASRRGPSSYEQYF. The CDR3 region has the DNA TGTGCCAGCAGGAGGGGCCCTAGCTCCTACGAGCAGTACTTC. Looking up the rest from reference TRBV7-8 and TRBJ2-7 gives the full variable domain: GAGVSQSPRYKVAKRGQDVALRCDPISGHVSLFWYQQALGQGPEFLTYFQNEAQLDKSGLPSDRFFAERPEGSVSTLKIQRTQQEDSAVYLCASRRGPSSYEQYFGPGTRLTVT.

The chain links TRBV5-1 to TRBJ1-1; D is ambiguous. Germline V CDR1 and CDR2: SGHRS, YFSETQ. The CDR3 has 14 residues. V lost 1 base to trimming and J lost 4 bases, with 11 bases between them. The CDR3 DNA reads as TGCGCCAGCAGCTTGAGAGGCCAGACCACTGAAGCTTTCTTT. Amino acid sequence: CASSLRGQTTEAFF.

The CDR3 spells CASSLGLGRSTDTQYF. DNA for the CDR3: TGTGCCAGCAGCTTGGGGCTGGGGAGGAGCACAGATACGCAGTATTTT. J is TRBJ2-3 and V is TRBV5-8; a weak D match, TRBD2 (6 bases). Germline V gene lookup returns CDR1 SGHTS and CDR2 YDEGEE. The CDR3 sequence is 16 residues long. V lost 0 bases and J lost 0, with 11 bases in between.

This clone was seen more than once but under ten times. Other nucleotide sequences in the sample specify the same CDR3. V gene TRBV6-1 combines with J gene TRBJ2-7, with D unclear. Germline assignment: CDR1 MNHNS and CDR2 SASEGT. There are 12 residues in the CDR3. With 1 base removed from V and 4 bases from J, the gap between germline ends came to 5 bases. As DNA, the CDR3 is TGTGCCAGCAGTGAAGTAGGATACGAGCAGTACTTC. Translating it yields CASSEVGYEQYF.

The genes are TRBV2 and TRBJ1-2, with a possible D match to TRBD1 (6 bases). From germline, CDR1 is SNHLY and CDR2 FYNNEI. Trimming left V 6 bases short and J 3 bases short, with 11 bases between. The length of the CDR3 is 13 residues. The CDR3 here is CASRTGGDYGYTF. The CDR3 DNA is TGTGCCAGCAGGACAGGAGGGGACTATGGCTACACCTTC. Filled out from reference TRBV2 and TRBJ1-2, the complete variable domain reads EPEVTQTPSHQVTQMGQEVILRCVPISNHLYFYWYRQILGQKVEFLVSFYNNEISEKSEIFDDQFSVERPDGSNFTLKIRSTKLEDSAMYFCASRTGGDYGYTFGSGTRLTVV.

This chain connects TRBV5-1 to TRBJ2-7; 8 bases map to TRBD1. In germline, CDR1 is SGHRS, CDR2 YFSETQ. The J segment lost 0 bases and the V segment lost 7 bases, leaving 3 bases of the junction unmatched. CDR3 length equals 13 residues. CDR3 sequence (DNA): TGCGCCAGCGGCCAGGGGGCCTCCTACGAGCAGTACTTC. Translated: CASGQGASYEQYF.

The chain combines TRBV4-1 with TRBJ1-4; TRBD1 aligns across 9 bases. Germline assignment: CDR1 MGHRA and CDR2 YSYEKL. The V gene end was trimmed by 3 bases and the J gene end by 8 bases; junction bases not matched to a gene: 10. This CDR3 has 16 residues. The CDR3 spells CASSQGGTGSNEKLFF. DNA for the CDR3: TGCGCCAGCAGCCAGGGCGGGACAGGGAGTAACGAAAAACTGTTTTTT.

The chain uses TRBV30 and TRBJ2-1; possible D gene TRBD1, 6 bases. Trimming left V 0 bases short and J 3 bases short, with 12 bases between. The CDR3 runs to 15 residues. Germline-derived CDR1 and CDR2 are GTSNPN and SVGIG (reference sequence). DNA for the CDR3: TGTGCCTGGAGTGTAAGGGGACACCTCTACAATGAGCAGTTCTTC. It encodes CAWSVRGHLYNEQFF.

The chain carries TRBV7-8 and TRBJ2-1; 8 positions match TRBD1. Germline trimming cut 2 bases from V and 6 bases from J; bases unmatched to any gene: 18. This CDR3 comprises 19 residues. Germline assignment: CDR1 SGHVS and CDR2 FQNEAQ. The CDR3 region is CASSLTRRGQVQKSNEQFF. DNA for the CDR3: TGTGCCAGCAGCTTAACGCGTAGGGGACAGGTGCAGAAAAGCAATGAGCAGTTCTTC.

V is TRBV19 and J is TRBJ1-2, with D unresolved. This CDR3 has 14 residues. V was cut by 6 bases and J by 0 bases, with 11 bases left in between. Germline V lookup: CDR1 LNHDA, CDR2 SQIVND (reference sequence). The DNA for the CDR3 is TGTGCCAGTAGGGACGGACGTTCTAACTATGGCTACACCTTC. Amino acid sequence: CASRDGRSNYGYTF.

The chain is built from TRBV19 and TRBJ2-1, with 8 bases identical to TRBD2. In germline, CDR1 is LNHDA, CDR2 SQIVND (reference sequence). The CDR3 consists of 15 residues. Germline trimming cut 5 bases from V and 4 bases from J; bases unmatched to any gene: 7. DNA of the CDR3: TGTGCCAGTAGTGTGGGCGGGAGGAAGTACAATGAGCAGTTCTTC. It codes for CASSVGGRKYNEQFF.

The table lists this clone with a count of one. The rearrangement uses TRBV29-1 and TRBJ2-5, with 7 bases lining up with TRBD1. The J call may be faulty, since TRBJ2-7 better matches the DNA end. CDR1 SQVTM and CDR2 ANQGSEA come from the germline V gene. The CDR3 runs 12 residues. The CDR3 is CSVAGGPYEQYF. The CDR3 DNA follows: TGCAGCGTAGCAGGGGGTCCTTACGAGCAGTACTTC.